This is a list of T cell receptor beta chains from one sample in a study of blood T cell repertoires in COVID-19. Repertoires were generated with immunoSEQ multiplex PCR, while TCRdb's copy carries only in-frame clones and drops some. The sample includes about 320,000 clones, roughly 90% seen only once; the top ten take around 4.8%. Specimen: PBMCs or T cells enriched from blood (not recorded which). The receptor set was obtained from a man between 60 and 70 years old who had recovered from COVID-19. Each CDR3 is given with its conserved first and last residue. A D gene is named only where the DNA matches it firmly. Clone size is shown for a subset of rows, as once, few, many or a class of expanded clone.

D,size,J,V,DNA,CDR3
TRBD1,NA,TRBJ1-2,TRBV5-4,TGTGCCAGCAGCTTGGAGACAGGGGGCGCGTATGGCTACACCTTC,CASSLETGGAYGYTF
NA,NA,TRBJ2-7,TRBV18,TGTGCCAGCTCACTTACTCTAGCTTACGAGCAGTACTTC,CASSLTLAYEQYF
NA,NA,TRBJ1-1,TRBV7-9,TGTGCCAGCAGATCGACTGGTCGCAGCACTGAAGCTTTCTTT,CASRSTGRSTEAFF
NA,NA,TRBJ1-6,TRBV7-9,TGTGCCAGCAGCTTCTATCGGGTAAAAATAGATTCACCCCTCCACTTT,CASSFYRVKIDSPLHF
TRBD2,NA,TRBJ2-1,TRBV24-1,TGTGCCACCAGTGTTACGGCTAGCGGGAGCTATGAGCAGTTCTTC,CATSVTASGSYEQFF
TRBD1,NA,TRBJ2-5,TRBV29-1,TGCAGCGTTGAGGACAGGGGGCGAGAGACCCAGTACTTC,CSVEDRGRETQYF
TRBD2,once,TRBJ2-1,TRBV29-1,TGCAGCGCCCGTTGGACTAGCGGGCAAGGTGAGCAGTTCTTC,CSARWTSGQGEQFF
TRBD2,NA,TRBJ2-5,TRBV4-1,TGCGCCAGCAGCCAGATGTCGCGGGGGGAGAGCCAAGAGACCCAGTACTTC,CASSQMSRGESQETQYF
TRBD2,once,TRBJ2-1,TRBV7-2,TGTGCCAGCAGCCCAAACGGCGGGAGGGCAGGAGAGCAGTTCTTC,CASSPNGGRAGEQFF
TRBD2,NA,TRBJ2-3,TRBV4-2,TGTGCCAGCAGCCAAAGCGGGAGGGGCACAGATACGCAGTATTTT,CASSQSGRGTDTQYF
TRBD2,NA,TRBJ2-5,TRBV28,TGTGCCAGCAGTTTAGGGCCCTGGCTAGCGGAGCTGGAAGAGACCCAGTACTTC,CASSLGPWLAELEETQYF
TRBD2,NA,TRBJ2-7,TRBV7-2,TGTGCCAGCAGCTTAGATGGGGCTAGCGGGAGGCCAGGAGAGCAGTACTTC,CASSLDGASGRPGEQYF
TRBD1,NA,TRBJ2-1,TRBV18,TGTGCCAGCTCACTTGGGACAGGGTCGTACAATGAGCAGTTCTTC,CASSLGTGSYNEQFF
NA,NA,TRBJ1-3,TRBV7-9,TGTGCCAGCAGCCCATTACACGACAGCCTCTCTGGAAACACCATATATTTT,CASSPLHDSLSGNTIYF
NA,NA,TRBJ2-1,TRBV6-5,TGTGCCAGCAGGCCCGGGACTCCAAGGGATGAGCAGTTCTTC,CASRPGTPRDEQFF
NA,NA,TRBJ2-2,TRBV29-1,TGCAGCGTAAGGACGGAGGACGGGGAGCTGTTTTTT,CSVRTEDGELFF
NA,NA,TRBJ1-1,TRBV5-1,TGCGCCAGCAGCCCCGACAGCAACACTGAAGCTTTCTTT,CASSPDSNTEAFF
NA,NA,TRBJ1-5,TRBV19,TGTGCCAGTACCGCAGGGAGGTTGGTGCCCCAGCATTTT,CASTAGRLVPQHF
NA,NA,TRBJ1-5,TRBV10-3,TGTGCCATCAGTGAGTCGACAGAGGGCAATCAGCCCCAGCATTTT,CAISESTEGNQPQHF
NA,NA,TRBJ1-4,TRBV5-1,TGCGCCAGCAGCTTGGCTGTAGGGGTCGATGAAAAACTGTTTTTT,CASSLAVGVDEKLFF
TRBD2,NA,TRBJ2-1,TRBV2,TGTGCCAGCAGTGGGCGGGGACTAGCGGGAGGGTCCTACAATGAGCAGTTCTTC,CASSGRGLAGGSYNEQFF
NA,NA,TRBJ1-5,TRBV4-1,TGCGCCAGCAGCCAACGTAATCAGCCCCAGCATTTT,CASSQRNQPQHF
TRBD2,NA,TRBJ2-5,TRBV7-9,TGTGCCAGCAGCTTGACTAGCGGGTGGGAAGAGACCCAGTACTTC,CASSLTSGWEETQYF
TRBD2,NA,TRBJ2-1,TRBV9,TGTGCCAGCAGCACCCACCCGGCACTAGCGGAGAAGGGTGAGCAGTTCTTC,CASSTHPALAEKGEQFF
NA,NA,TRBJ2-5,TRBV7-4,TGTGCCAGCAGCGGACTACACCAAGAGACCCAGTACTTC,CASSGLHQETQYF
TRBD1,NA,TRBJ1-5,TRBV5-4,TGTGCCAGAGCCACGGGACAGAGACTTAATAGCAGCAATCAGCCCCAGCATTTT,CARATGQRLNSSNQPQHF
NA,NA,TRBJ1-2,TRBV11-2,TGTGCCAGCAGCCGAGGAGGGGCGCCTGACTATGGCTACACCTTC,CASSRGGAPDYGYTF